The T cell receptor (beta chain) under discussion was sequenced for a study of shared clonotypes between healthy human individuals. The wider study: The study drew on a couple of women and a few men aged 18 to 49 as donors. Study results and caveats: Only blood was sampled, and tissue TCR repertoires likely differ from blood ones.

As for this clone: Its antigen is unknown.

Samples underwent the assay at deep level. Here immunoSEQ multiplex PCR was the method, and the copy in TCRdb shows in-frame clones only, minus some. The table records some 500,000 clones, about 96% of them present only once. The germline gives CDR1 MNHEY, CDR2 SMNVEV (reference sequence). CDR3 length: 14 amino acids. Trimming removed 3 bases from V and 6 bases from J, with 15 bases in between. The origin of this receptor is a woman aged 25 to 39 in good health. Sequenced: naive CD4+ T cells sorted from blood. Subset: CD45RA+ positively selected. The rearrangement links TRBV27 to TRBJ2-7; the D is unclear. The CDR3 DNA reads TGTGCCAGCAGTTTTTCCCCCGGTGTGTTCGAGCAGTACTTC. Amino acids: CASSFSPGVFEQYF.